Below are 3 T cell receptor beta chains sequenced from a single sample in a study of immune evolution from preneoplasia to lung adenocarcinoma. Here immunoSEQ multiplex PCR was the method, and the copy in TCRdb shows in-frame clones only, minus some. The table has about 7,400 clones, 80% seen once; the top ten hold 7.2%. Sequenced material: FFPE adjacent normal lung tissue. The receptors shown here come from a person aged 65 to 79 with lung adenocarcinoma.

The V and J genes are TRBV5-4 and TRBJ2-1; the match to TRBD2 covers 12 bases. In germline, CDR1 is SGHNT, CDR2 YYREEE (reference sequence). The CDR3 length is 18 residues. Unmatched junction bases numbered 11, after V lost 3 bases and J lost 4 bases. The CDR3: CASSSPTSGRSLYNEQFF. The CDR3 DNA sequence: TGTGCCAGCAGCTCACCGACTAGCGGGAGATCTCTATACAATGAGCAGTTCTTC.

This clone appeared once. The chain recombines TRBV4-1 with TRBJ2-7; D may correspond to TRBD1 or TRBD2 (7 bases each). The germline gives CDR1 MGHRA, CDR2 YSYEKL. The V and J ends lost 0 bases and 11 bases respectively, with 14 bases between them. The CDR3 extends over 13 amino acids. The CDR3 protein is CASSQEGRDRKYF. CDR3 DNA sequence: TGCGCCAGCAGCCAAGAGGGGAGGGACAGAAAGTACTTC.

This chain connects TRBV9 to TRBJ2-7, with a tentative D call TRBD1 (5 bases). CDR3 length: 14 residues. With 0 bases removed from V and 2 bases from J, the gap between germline ends came to 9 bases. Germline lookup yields CDR1 SGDLS and CDR2 YYNGEE. For the CDR3, the DNA is TGTGCCAGCAGCGTAGGCCAGGGCACCTACGAGCAGTACTTC. Translating gives CASSVGQGTYEQYF.